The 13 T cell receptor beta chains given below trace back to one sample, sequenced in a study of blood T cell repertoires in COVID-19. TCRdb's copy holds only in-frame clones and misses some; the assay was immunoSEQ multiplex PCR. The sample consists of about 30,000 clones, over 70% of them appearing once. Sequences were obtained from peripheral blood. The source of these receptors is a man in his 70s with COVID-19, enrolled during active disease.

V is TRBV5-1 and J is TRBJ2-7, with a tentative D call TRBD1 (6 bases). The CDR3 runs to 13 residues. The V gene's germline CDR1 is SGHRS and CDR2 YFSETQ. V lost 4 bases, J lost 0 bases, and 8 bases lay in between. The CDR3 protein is CASSQQGSYEQYF. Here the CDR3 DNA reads TGCGCCAGCAGCCAACAGGGCTCCTACGAGCAGTACTTC.

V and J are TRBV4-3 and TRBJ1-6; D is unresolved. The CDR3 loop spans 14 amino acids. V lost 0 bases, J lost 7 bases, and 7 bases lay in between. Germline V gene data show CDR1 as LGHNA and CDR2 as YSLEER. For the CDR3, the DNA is TGCGCCAGCAGCCAAGACAGATACAATTCACCCCTCCACTTT. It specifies CASSQDRYNSPLHF.

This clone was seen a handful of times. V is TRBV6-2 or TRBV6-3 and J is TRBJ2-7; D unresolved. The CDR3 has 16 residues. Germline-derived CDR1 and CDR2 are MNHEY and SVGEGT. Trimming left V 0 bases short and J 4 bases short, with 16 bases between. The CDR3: CASSYSAGKTPYEQYF. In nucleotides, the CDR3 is TGTGCCAGCAGTTACTCGGCAGGAAAAACCCCTTACGAGCAGTACTTC.

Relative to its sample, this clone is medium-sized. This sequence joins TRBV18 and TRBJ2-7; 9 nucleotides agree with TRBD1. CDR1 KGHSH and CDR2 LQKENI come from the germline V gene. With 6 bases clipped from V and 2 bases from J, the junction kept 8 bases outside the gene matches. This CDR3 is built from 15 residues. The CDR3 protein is CASSFRQGVTYEQYF. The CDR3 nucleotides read TGTGCCAGCTCTTTCAGACAGGGGGTTACCTACGAGCAGTACTTC.

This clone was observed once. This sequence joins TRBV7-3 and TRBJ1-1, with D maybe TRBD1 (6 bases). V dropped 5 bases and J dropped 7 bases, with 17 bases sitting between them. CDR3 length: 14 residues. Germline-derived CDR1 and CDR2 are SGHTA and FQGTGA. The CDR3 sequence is CASSPHSMTGEAFF. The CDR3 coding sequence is TGTGCCAGCAGCCCCCACTCGATGACAGGTGAAGCTTTCTTT.

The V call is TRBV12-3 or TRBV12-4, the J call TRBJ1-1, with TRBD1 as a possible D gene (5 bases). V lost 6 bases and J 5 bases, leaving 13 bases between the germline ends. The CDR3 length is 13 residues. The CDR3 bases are TGTGCCAGCAGAAAAGGGGAGGCGACTGAAGCTTTCTTT. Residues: CASRKGEATEAFF.

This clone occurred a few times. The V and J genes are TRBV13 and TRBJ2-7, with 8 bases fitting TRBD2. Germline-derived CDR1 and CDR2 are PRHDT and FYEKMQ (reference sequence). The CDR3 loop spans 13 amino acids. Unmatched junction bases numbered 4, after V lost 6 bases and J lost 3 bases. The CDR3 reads CASRRSGGYEQYF. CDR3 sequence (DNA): TGTGCCAGCAGACGAAGCGGGGGCTACGAGCAGTACTTC.

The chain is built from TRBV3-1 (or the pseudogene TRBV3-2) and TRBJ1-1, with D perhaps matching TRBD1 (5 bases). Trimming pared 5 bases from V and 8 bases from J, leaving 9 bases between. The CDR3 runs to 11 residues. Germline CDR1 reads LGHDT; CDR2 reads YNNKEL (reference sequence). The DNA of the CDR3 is TGTGCCAGCAGCTATCGGGGGGAAGCTTTCTTT. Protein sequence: CASSYRGEAFF.

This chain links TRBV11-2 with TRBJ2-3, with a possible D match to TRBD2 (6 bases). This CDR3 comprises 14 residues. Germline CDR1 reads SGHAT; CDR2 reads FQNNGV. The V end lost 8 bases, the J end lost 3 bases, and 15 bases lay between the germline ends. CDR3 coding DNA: TGTGCCAGCGGTCCCGGGACTTTAACAGATACGCAGTATTTT. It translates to CASGPGTLTDTQYF.

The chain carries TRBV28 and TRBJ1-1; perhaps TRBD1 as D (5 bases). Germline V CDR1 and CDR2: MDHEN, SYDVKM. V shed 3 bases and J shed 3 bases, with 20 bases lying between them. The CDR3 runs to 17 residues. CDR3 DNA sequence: TGTGCCAGCAGTTTCGGCAGGGTCGGTGGTTTGGACACTGAAGCTTTCTTT. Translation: CASSFGRVGGLDTEAFF.

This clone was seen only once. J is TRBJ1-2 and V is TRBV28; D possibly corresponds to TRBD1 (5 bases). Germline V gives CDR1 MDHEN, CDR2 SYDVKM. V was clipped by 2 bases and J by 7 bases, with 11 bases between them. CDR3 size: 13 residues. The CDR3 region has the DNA TGTGCCAGCAGTTTACCAGGGTTGGTTGGCTACACCTTC. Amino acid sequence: CASSLPGLVGYTF.

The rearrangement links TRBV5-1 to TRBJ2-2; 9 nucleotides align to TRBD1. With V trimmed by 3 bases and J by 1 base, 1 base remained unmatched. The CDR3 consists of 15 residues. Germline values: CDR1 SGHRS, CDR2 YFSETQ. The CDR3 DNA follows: TGCGCCAGCAGCTGGACAGGGGAGAACACCGGGGAGCTGTTTTTT. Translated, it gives CASSWTGENTGELFF.

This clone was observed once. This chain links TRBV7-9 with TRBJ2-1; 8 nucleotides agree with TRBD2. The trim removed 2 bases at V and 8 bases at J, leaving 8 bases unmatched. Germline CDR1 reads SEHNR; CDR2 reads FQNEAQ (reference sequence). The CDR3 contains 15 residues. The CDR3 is CASSLWRAGDDEQFF. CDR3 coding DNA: TGTGCCAGCAGCTTATGGAGAGCGGGAGACGATGAGCAGTTCTTC. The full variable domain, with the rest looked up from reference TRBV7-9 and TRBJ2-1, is DTGVSQNPRHKITKRGQNVTFRCDPISEHNRLYWYRQTLGQGPEFLTYFQNEAQLEKSRLLSDRFSAERPKGSFSTLEIQRTEQGDSAMYLCASSLWRAGDDEQFFGPGTRLTVL.